This passage covers 26 T cell receptor beta chains from one sample sequenced in a study of T cell responses to AZD1222 COVID-19 vaccine. Produced via immunoSEQ multiplex PCR; TCRdb's table is partial and in-frame only. The repertoire holds some 96,000 clones, with about 87% as singletons. Material: peripheral blood, obtained on day 0 of MenACWY control vaccination. These receptors were obtained from an adult in good health.

The gene calls are TRBV5-5 and TRBJ2-5, with TRBD1 matching over 7 bases. The CDR3 is 13 residues long. Germline lookup yields CDR1 SGHKS and CDR2 YYEKEE (reference sequence). Losses at the gene ends were 4 bases for V and 1 base for J; bases not matched to a gene: 1. CDR3 region: CASSRDSQETQYF. CDR3 bases: TGTGCCAGCAGCCGGGACAGCCAAGAGACCCAGTACTTC.

The chain combines TRBV9 with TRBJ2-2; the D gene is possibly TRBD1 (5 bases). Germline V gene lookup returns CDR1 SGDLS and CDR2 YYNGEE. CDR3 length: 13 amino acids. V lost 0 bases to trimming and J lost 6 bases, with 6 bases between them. The CDR3 is CASSVAGPGELFF. The CDR3 DNA sequence: TGTGCCAGCAGCGTAGCAGGGCCCGGGGAGCTGTTTTTT.

The gene calls are TRBV2 and TRBJ2-1, with D possibly TRBD2 on 5 matching bases. V was shortened by 6 bases and J by 2 bases, with 17 bases between the two germline ends. The CDR3 is 16 amino acids. CDR1 and CDR2 (germline): SNHLY, FYNNEI. In nucleotides, the CDR3 is TGTGCCAGCAGCGTACTAGTGTCATACGCCTACAATGAGCAGTTCTTC. Its protein product is CASSVLVSYAYNEQFF.

The chain recombines TRBV7-2 with TRBJ2-7; D possibly corresponds to TRBD1 (5 bases). The CDR3 runs 15 residues. The V and J ends lost 3 bases and 7 bases respectively, with 19 bases between them. The V gene's germline CDR1 is SGHTA and CDR2 FQGNSA. CDR3 nucleotides: TGTGCCAGCAGCTTTCAGGGAACGTCCAAGGGAGAGCAGTACTTC. This sequence encodes CASSFQGTSKGEQYF.

The chain combines TRBV6-5 with TRBJ2-2; TRBD2 matches 11 bases. The CDR3 has 16 residues. V lost 0 bases to trimming and J lost 5 bases; unmatched junction nucleotides: 2. CDR1 and CDR2 from the germline V gene are MNHEY and SVGAGI. CDR3 protein: CASSYSSGGATGELFF. CDR3 nucleotides: TGTGCCAGCAGTTACTCTAGCGGGGGGGCTACCGGGGAGCTGTTTTTT.

This chain joins TRBV28 and TRBJ2-1; D not resolved. Trimming left V 6 bases short and J 6 bases short, with 9 bases between. The CDR3 is 12 residues long. The germline CDR1 and CDR2 sequences are MDHEN and SYDVKM. Here the CDR3 DNA reads TGTGCCAGCAGGACAACGAGCAATGAGCAGTTCTTC. Encoded protein: CASRTTSNEQFF.

The chain joins TRBV6-5 to TRBJ1-1; no firm D call. V lost 8 bases to trimming and J lost 1 base, with 5 bases between them. Germline V gene sequence: CDR1 MNHEY, CDR2 SVGAGI. This CDR3 contains 11 residues. CDR3 DNA sequence: TGTGCCAGCGCAGGGAACACTGAAGCTTTCTTT. Protein product: CASAGNTEAFF.

The rearrangement uses TRBV15 and TRBJ1-1, with D perhaps matching TRBD1 (6 bases). Trimming took off 0 bases at V and 11 bases at J, with 16 bases between the two ends. Germline loops: CDR1 LNHNV, CDR2 YYDKDF (reference sequence). CDR3 length: 14 residues. Here the CDR3 reads CATSREGGLNLAFF. For the CDR3, the DNA is TGTGCCACCAGCAGAGAAGGGGGGTTAAACTTGGCTTTCTTT.

The chain carries TRBV30 and TRBJ1-1; D ambiguous. Germline V gene sequence: CDR1 GTSNPN, CDR2 SVGIG (reference sequence). Trimming pared 1 base from V and 6 bases from J, leaving 12 bases between. CDR3 length: 13 residues. Written as DNA, the CDR3 is TGTGCCTGGAGTGAGAATATTGGCGCTGAAGCTTTCTTT. Its protein is CAWSENIGAEAFF.

CDR3 DNA sequence: TGTGCCAGCAGTGACCTACAGGGGAGGAGGGAAAAACTGTTTTTT. This codes for CASSDLQGRREKLFF. The gene calls are TRBV25-1 and TRBJ1-4; 7 bases fit TRBD1. The CDR3 totals 15 residues. Germline-derived CDR1 and CDR2 are MGHDK and SYGVNS. Unmatched junction bases numbered 9, after V lost 3 bases and J lost 8 bases. Full variable domain (rest looked up from reference TRBV25-1 and TRBJ1-4): EADIYQTPRYLVIGTGKKITLECSQTMGHDKMYWYQQDPGMELHLIHYSYGVNSTEKGDLSSESTVSRIRTEHFPLTLESARPSHTSQYLCASSDLQGRREKLFFGSGTQLSVL.

This clone was counted only a few times. V gene TRBV6-2 or TRBV6-3 combines with J gene TRBJ1-1; D is possibly TRBD1 (6 bases). The germline V gene has CDR1 MNHEY and CDR2 SVGEGT. The germline V and J ends were trimmed by 6 bases and 6 bases, with 17 bases remaining between them. The CDR3 is made up of 14 amino acids. The CDR3 here is CASSRWGPGAEAFF. The CDR3 DNA sequence: TGTGCCAGCAGCCGGTGGGGGCCGGGGGCTGAAGCTTTCTTT.

The gene calls are TRBV24-1 and TRBJ2-6; D is undetermined. V was shortened by 2 bases and J by 0 bases, with 7 bases between the two germline ends. CDR3 length: 16 residues. The germline V gene has CDR1 KGHDR and CDR2 SFDVKD. The CDR3 DNA sequence: TGTGCCACCAGTGATTCCGTTCGCTCTGGGGCCAACGTCCTGACTTTC. This sequence encodes CATSDSVRSGANVLTF.

The chain links TRBV5-1 to TRBJ2-5, with unresolved D. The length of the CDR3 is 11 residues. Between the trimmed V and J ends, which lost 4 bases and 4 bases, there was a span of 5 bases. CDR1 is SGHRS and CDR2 is YFSETQ in the germline V gene. Written as DNA, the CDR3 is TGCGCCAGCAGCGCCGGAGAGACCCAGTACTTC. Protein product: CASSAGETQYF.

The chain joins TRBV5-1 to TRBJ1-2; weak D call: TRBD1 (6 bases). Germline lookup yields CDR1 SGHRS and CDR2 YFSETQ. Trimming stripped 3 bases from V and 0 bases from J, with 12 bases between. The CDR3 runs 15 residues. The CDR3 region has the DNA TGCGCCAGCAGCTCTGTACAGGGACCTAACTATGGCTACACCTTC. It translates to CASSSVQGPNYGYTF.

The sample holds a few counts of this clone. This chain links TRBV29-1 with TRBJ2-5; D may be TRBD2 (7 bases). There are 12 residues in the CDR3. CDR1 is SQVTM, CDR2 ANQGSEA, per germline. Trimming cost V 4 bases and J 5 bases, with 11 bases left between them. CDR3: CSVAGGEETQYF. The CDR3 coding sequence is TGCAGCGTTGCGGGGGGCGAGGAGACCCAGTACTTC.

J is TRBJ2-7 and V is TRBV28; D ambiguous. Looked up from germline, CDR1 is MDHEN and CDR2 is SYDVKM. This CDR3 has 10 amino acids. Trimming removed 2 bases at V and 5 bases at J, with 1 base between. The CDR3 reads CASSLHEQYF. In DNA form, the CDR3 reads TGTGCCAGCAGTTTACACGAGCAGTACTTC.

The chain is built from TRBV28 and TRBJ1-2; tentatively, D is TRBD1 (5 bases). Germline lookup yields CDR1 MDHEN and CDR2 SYDVKM. The CDR3 has 18 amino acids. The ends were cut back, 7 bases at V and 0 bases at J, with 24 bases in the middle. The CDR3 loop reads CASNRPGGTATSNYGYTF. Here the CDR3 DNA reads TGTGCCAGCAACAGACCTGGGGGGACGGCAACCTCTAACTATGGCTACACCTTC.

This clone was counted a few times. J is TRBJ2-2 and V is TRBV21-1; TRBD2 was called by the table and not checked on the DNA. TRBV21-1 is a recognized pseudogene. The CDR3 consists of 15 residues. The CDR3 sequence: CASSIPRVLTGELFF. The DNA for the CDR3 is TGTGCCAGCAGCATCCCTCGGGTCCTCACCGGGGAGCTGTTTTTT.

This clone has only one observation. The V gene is TRBV7-6, the J gene TRBJ2-7, with D maybe TRBD1 (6 bases). This CDR3 contains 15 residues. The ends were cut back, 5 bases at V and 3 bases at J, with 17 bases in the middle. The germline V gene has CDR1 SGHVS and CDR2 FNYEAQ. The CDR3 loop reads CASSRGGPISYEQYF. CDR3 bases: TGTGCCAGCAGCCGAGGGGGACCAATAAGCTACGAGCAGTACTTC.

The rearrangement uses TRBV5-1 and TRBJ1-1; D uncertain. The CDR3 has 14 amino acids. Germline V CDR1 and CDR2: SGHRS, YFSETQ. Trimming removed 4 bases from V and 1 base from J, with 11 bases in between. The CDR3 nucleotides are TGCGCCAGCAGCGCTGACACCACGAACACTGAAGCTTTCTTT. As protein: CASSADTTNTEAFF.

The rearrangement joins TRBV7-8 to TRBJ2-7; 9 bases are shared with TRBD1. The CDR3 loop spans 15 amino acids. The V and J ends lost 1 base and 3 bases, in that order; junction bases with no gene match: 4. Germline V gene data show CDR1 as SGHVS and CDR2 as FQNEAQ. The CDR3 reads CASSLDPGQGYEQYF. CDR3 nucleotides: TGTGCCAGCAGCTTAGACCCGGGACAGGGCTACGAGCAGTACTTC.

CDR3 nucleotides: TGTGCCAGCAGTTGGGGACTAGCGGGGTACAATGAGCAGTTCTTC. The encoded protein is CASSWGLAGYNEQFF. The chain employs TRBV27 and TRBJ2-1, with 13 bases lining up with TRBD2. The CDR3 is 15 amino acids. Trimming removed 4 bases from V and 4 bases from J; junction bases left unmatched: 1. Germline V gene lookup returns CDR1 MNHEY and CDR2 SMNVEV (reference sequence).

The gene calls are TRBV7-9 and TRBJ2-5; the match to TRBD2 covers 8 bases. Germline CDR1 is SEHNR and CDR2 is FQNEAQ (reference sequence). The CDR3 is 16 residues long. Trimming at V came to 4 bases and at J to 0 bases, leaving 7 bases not matched to a gene. The CDR3 DNA sequence: TGTGCCAGCAGCTCGGGGACTAGTAACTACCAAGAGACCCAGTACTTC. This codes for CASSSGTSNYQETQYF.

V and J are TRBV18 and TRBJ1-2; D is undetermined. The CDR3 length is 13 residues. Germline V gives CDR1 KGHSH, CDR2 LQKENI. V lost 6 bases to trimming and J lost 1 base, with 9 bases between them. The CDR3 DNA is TGTGCCAGCTCGCCCACTTTTAACTATGGCTACACCTTC. Translated, it gives CASSPTFNYGYTF.

The V and J genes are TRBV6-6 and TRBJ2-7; the D call may be TRBD1 or TRBD2 (6 bases each). The germline gives CDR1 MNHNY, CDR2 SVGAGI (reference sequence). The CDR3 has 15 residues. Trimming took 2 bases from V and 1 from J, leaving 12 bases between them. The CDR3 sequence is CASSYSGGQSYEQYF. The CDR3 DNA is TGTGCCAGCAGTTACAGTGGGGGGCAGTCCTACGAGCAGTACTTC.

The J gene is TRBJ1-2, the V gene TRBV19; TRBD1 matches 9 bases. J was trimmed by 3 bases and V by 4 bases; bases with no gene match: 3. CDR3 length: 14 amino acids. Germline V gene data show CDR1 as LNHDA and CDR2 as SQIVND (reference sequence). CDR3 nucleotides: TGTGCCAGTAGTACGGACAGGGGATACTATGGCTACACCTTC. Translation: CASSTDRGYYGYTF.